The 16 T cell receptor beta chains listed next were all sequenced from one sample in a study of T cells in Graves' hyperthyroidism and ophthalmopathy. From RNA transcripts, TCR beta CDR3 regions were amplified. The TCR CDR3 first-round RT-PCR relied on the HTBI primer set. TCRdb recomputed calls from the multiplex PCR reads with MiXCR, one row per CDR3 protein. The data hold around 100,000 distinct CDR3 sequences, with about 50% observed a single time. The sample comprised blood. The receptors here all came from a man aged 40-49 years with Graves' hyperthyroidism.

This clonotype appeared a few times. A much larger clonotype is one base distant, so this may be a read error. DNA of the CDR3: TGTGCCAGCAGCGTAGTTACCACCTCCTACAGTGAGCAGTTCTTC. Translating gives CASSVVTTSYSEQFF. This rearrangement joins TRBV9 to TRBJ2-1; D gene uncertain. The CDR3 has 15 residues. The germline V gene encodes CDR1 SGDLS and CDR2 YYNGEE.

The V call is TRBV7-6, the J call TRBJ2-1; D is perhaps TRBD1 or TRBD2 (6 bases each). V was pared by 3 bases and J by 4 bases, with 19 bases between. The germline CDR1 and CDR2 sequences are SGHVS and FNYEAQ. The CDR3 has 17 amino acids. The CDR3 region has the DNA TGTGCCAGCAGCTTTGACACCGGGGGCGCGAAGTACAATGAGCAGTTCTTC. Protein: CASSFDTGGAKYNEQFF.

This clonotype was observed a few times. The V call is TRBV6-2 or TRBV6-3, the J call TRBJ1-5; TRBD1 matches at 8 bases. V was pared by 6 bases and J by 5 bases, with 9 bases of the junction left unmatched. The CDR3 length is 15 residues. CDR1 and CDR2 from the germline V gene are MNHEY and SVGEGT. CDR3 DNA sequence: TGTGCCAGCAGCGACCAGGGGGCTCGGGATCAGCCCCAGCATTTT. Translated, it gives CASSDQGARDQPQHF.

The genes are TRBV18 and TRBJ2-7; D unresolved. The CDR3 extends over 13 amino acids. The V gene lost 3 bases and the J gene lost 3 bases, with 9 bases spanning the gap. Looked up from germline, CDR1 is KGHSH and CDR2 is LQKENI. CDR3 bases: TGTGCCAGCTCACCGGGCCCCTTCTACGAGCAGTACTTC. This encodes CASSPGPFYEQYF. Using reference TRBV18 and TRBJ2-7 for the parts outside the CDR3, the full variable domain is NAGVMQNPRHLVRRRGQEARLRCSPMKGHSHVYWYRQLPEEGLKFMVYLQKENIIDESGMPKERFSAEFPKEGPSILRIQQVVRGDSAAYFCASSPGPFYEQYFGPGTRLTVT.

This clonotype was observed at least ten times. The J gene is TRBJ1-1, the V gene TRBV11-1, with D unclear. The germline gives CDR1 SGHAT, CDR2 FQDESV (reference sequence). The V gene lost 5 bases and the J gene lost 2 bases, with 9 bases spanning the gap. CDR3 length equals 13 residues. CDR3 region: CASSLTINTEAFF. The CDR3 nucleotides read TGTGCCAGCAGCCTAACAATTAACACTGAAGCTTTCTTT.

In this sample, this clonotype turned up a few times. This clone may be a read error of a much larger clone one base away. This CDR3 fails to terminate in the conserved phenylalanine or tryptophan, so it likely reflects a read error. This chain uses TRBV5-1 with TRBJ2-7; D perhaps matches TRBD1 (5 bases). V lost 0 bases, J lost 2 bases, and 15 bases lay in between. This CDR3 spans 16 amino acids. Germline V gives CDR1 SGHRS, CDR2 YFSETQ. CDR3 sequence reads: CASSLVPPQATYEQYL. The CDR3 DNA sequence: TGCGCCAGCAGCTTGGTCCCCCCACAGGCTACCTACGAGCAGTACCTC.

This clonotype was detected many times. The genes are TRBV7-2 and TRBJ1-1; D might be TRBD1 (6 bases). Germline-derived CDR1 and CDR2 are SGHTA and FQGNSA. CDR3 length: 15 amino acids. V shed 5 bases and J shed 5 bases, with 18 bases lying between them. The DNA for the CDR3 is TGTGCCAGCAGCGCGCAGCCGCGGGGGCAGACTGAAGCTTTCTTT. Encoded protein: CASSAQPRGQTEAFF.

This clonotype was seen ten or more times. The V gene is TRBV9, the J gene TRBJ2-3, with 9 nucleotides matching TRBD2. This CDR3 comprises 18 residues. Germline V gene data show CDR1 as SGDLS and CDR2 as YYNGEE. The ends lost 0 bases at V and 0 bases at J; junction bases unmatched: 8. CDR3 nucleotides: TGTGCCAGCAGCGTAGGTAGTAGCGGGGGCCTTAGCACAGATACGCAGTATTTT. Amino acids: CASSVGSSGGLSTDTQYF.

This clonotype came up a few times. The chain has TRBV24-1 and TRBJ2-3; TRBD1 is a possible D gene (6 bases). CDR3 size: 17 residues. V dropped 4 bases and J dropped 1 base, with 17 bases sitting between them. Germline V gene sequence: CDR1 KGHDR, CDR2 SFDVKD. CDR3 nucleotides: TGTGCCACCAGTGACCATTTAACAGGGATGGGCACAGATACGCAGTATTTT. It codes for CATSDHLTGMGTDTQYF.

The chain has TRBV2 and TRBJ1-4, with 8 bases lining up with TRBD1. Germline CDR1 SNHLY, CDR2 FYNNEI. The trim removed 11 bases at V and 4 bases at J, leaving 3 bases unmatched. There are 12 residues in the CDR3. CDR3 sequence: CARDRGNEKLFF. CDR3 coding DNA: TGTGCCCGCGACAGGGGTAATGAAAAACTGTTTTTT.

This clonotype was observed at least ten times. CDR3 region: CSVGGTVSYNEQFF. The CDR3 nucleotides are TGCAGCGTGGGGGGGACAGTCTCCTACAATGAGCAGTTCTTC. V is TRBV29-1 and J is TRBJ2-1; D may match TRBD1 or TRBD2 (7 bases each). Trimming cost V 6 bases and J 0 bases, with 12 bases left between them. This CDR3 contains 14 residues. Germline CDR1 SQVTM, CDR2 ANQGSEA.

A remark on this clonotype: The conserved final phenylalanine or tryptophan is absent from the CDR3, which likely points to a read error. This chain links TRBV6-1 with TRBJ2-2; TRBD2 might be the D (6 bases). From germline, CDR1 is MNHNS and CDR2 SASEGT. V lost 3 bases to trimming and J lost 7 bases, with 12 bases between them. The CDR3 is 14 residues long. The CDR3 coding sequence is TGTGCCAGCAGTGACGTTTCGGGGGACGGGGAGCTGTTTCTT. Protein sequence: CASSDVSGDGELFL.

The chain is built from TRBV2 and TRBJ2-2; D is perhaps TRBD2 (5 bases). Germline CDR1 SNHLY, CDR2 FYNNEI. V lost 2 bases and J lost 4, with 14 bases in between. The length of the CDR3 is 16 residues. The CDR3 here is CASSESGLVRTGELFF. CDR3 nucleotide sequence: TGTGCCAGCAGTGAATCGGGATTAGTACGCACCGGGGAGCTGTTTTTT.

The CDR3 loop reads CASSSGPGRISGNTIYF. CDR3 coding DNA: TGTGCCAGCAGTTCGGGACCCGGACGGATCTCTGGAAACACCATATATTTT. The genes are TRBV12-3 or TRBV12-4 and TRBJ1-3; weak D call: TRBD1 (5 bases). CDR3 length: 17 residues. V was shortened by 4 bases and J by 0 bases, with 16 bases between the two germline ends.

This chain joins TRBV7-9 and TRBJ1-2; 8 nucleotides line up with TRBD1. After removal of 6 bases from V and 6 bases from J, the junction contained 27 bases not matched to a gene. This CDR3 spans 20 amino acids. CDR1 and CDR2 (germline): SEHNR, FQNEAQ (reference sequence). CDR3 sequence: CASSSTRPYNEQGAIDGYTF. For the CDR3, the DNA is TGTGCCAGCAGTTCCACTAGACCCTACAATGAGCAGGGGGCTATCGATGGCTACACCTTC.

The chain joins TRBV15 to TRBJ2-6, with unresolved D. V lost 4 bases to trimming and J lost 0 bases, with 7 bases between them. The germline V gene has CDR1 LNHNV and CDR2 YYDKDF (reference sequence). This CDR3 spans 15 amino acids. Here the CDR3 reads CATSMRSSGANVLTF. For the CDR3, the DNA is TGTGCCACCAGCATGCGGAGCTCTGGGGCCAACGTCCTGACTTTC. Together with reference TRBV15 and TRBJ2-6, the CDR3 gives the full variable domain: DAMVIQNPRYQVTQFGKPVTLSCSQTLNHNVMYWYQQKSSQAPKLLFHYYDKDFNNEADTPDNFQSRRPNTSFCFLDIRSPGLGDTAMYLCATSMRSSGANVLTFGAGSRLTVL.